Presented here are 5 T cell receptor beta chains from one specimen sequenced in a study of cytomegalovirus exposure and HLA in healthy donors. The PCR employed 60 Vbeta primers together with 13 Jbeta primers. The protocol was immunoSEQ multiplex PCR, while the TCRdb copy is restricted to in-frame clones and leaves out a portion. The table has 200,000 or so clones, under 80% seen once. Sequencing was performed on PBMCs. The receptors shown here come from a girl aged 2 to 9 in good health and CMV-seronegative.

The genes are TRBV7-6 and TRBJ2-1; 7 bases line up with TRBD2. Germline CDR1 reads SGHVS; CDR2 reads FNYEAQ. This CDR3 has 18 residues. V shed 1 base and J 5 bases; nucleotides not matched to a gene: 14. The CDR3 DNA reads TGTGCCAGCAGCTTAGAGTCGGCCCACGCAGCGGGAAACAATGAGCAGTTCTTC. Its translation is CASSLESAHAAGNNEQFF.

Of note for this clone: Other DNA sequences of this sample code for an identical CDR3. V and J are TRBV5-1 and TRBJ1-6, with TRBD1 as a possible D gene (5 bases). The CDR3 covers 14 residues. Germline-derived CDR1 and CDR2 are SGHRS and YFSETQ. The germline V and J ends were trimmed by 4 bases and 6 bases, with 11 bases remaining between them. CDR3 loop: CASSLNGGNSPLHF. DNA of the CDR3: TGCGCCAGCAGCCTAAACGGGGGTAATTCACCCCTCCACTTT.

The chain is built from TRBV10-2 and TRBJ2-3; the D gene is possibly TRBD2 (7 bases). The V gene lost 6 bases and the J gene lost 2 bases, with 21 bases spanning the gap. This CDR3 region has 17 residues. CDR1 is WSHSY, CDR2 SAAADI, per germline. For the CDR3, the DNA is TGCGCCAGCAGGTCTGAAGGGGGGAGGGCCATCACAGATACGCAGTATTTT. The encoded protein is CASRSEGGRAITDTQYF.

The chain is built from TRBV7-9 and TRBJ2-3, with 7 bases identical to TRBD2. The CDR3 sequence is 17 residues long. V lost 4 bases, J lost 4 bases, and 14 bases stayed unmatched. The germline CDR1 and CDR2 sequences are SEHNR and FQNEAQ (reference sequence). In nucleotides, the CDR3 is TGTGCCAGCAGCTCCAGTGGGGCGGGAGTGGCCCCAGATACGCAGTATTTT. It translates to CASSSSGAGVAPDTQYF.

Comments on this clone: Other nucleotide sequences in the sample specify the same CDR3. The rearrangement joins TRBV6-6 to TRBJ2-3; the match to TRBD2 covers 8 bases. With 0 bases clipped from V and 3 bases from J, the junction kept 5 bases outside the gene matches. From germline, CDR1 is MNHNY and CDR2 SVGAGI (reference sequence). The CDR3 is 16 residues long. The DNA for the CDR3 is TGTGCCAGCAGTTACTCGAAGGCGGGGGGAACAGATACGCAGTATTTT. Protein: CASSYSKAGGTDTQYF.